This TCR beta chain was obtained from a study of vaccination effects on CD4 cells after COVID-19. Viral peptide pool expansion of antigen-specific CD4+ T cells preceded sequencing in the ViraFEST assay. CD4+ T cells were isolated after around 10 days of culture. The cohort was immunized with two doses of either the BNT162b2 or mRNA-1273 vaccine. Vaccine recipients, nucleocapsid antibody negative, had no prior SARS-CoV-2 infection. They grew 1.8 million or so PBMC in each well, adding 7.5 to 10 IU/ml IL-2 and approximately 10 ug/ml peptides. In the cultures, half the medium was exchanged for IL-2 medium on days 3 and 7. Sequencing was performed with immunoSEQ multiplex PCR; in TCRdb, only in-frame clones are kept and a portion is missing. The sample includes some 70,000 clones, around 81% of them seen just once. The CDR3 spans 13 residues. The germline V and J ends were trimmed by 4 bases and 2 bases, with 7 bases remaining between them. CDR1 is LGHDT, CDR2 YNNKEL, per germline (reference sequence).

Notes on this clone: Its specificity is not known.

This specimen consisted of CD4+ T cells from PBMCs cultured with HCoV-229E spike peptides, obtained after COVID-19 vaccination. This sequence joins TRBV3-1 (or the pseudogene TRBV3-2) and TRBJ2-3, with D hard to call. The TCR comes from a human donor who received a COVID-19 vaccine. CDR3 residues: CASSLLYTDTQYF. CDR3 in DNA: TGTGCCAGCAGCCTCCTATACACAGATACGCAGTATTTT.